The sample holds many counts of the clone carrying this T cell receptor (beta chain). Its specificity is unknown. Trimming cost V 0 bases and J 3 bases, with 6 bases left between them. The germline V gene has CDR1 KGHSY and CDR2 FQNENV. The CDR3 is 13 residues long. TCRdb called clones again from the PCR reads with MiXCR. The data contain some 11,000 clones, approximately 21% of them singletons. This record comes from a study of metastatic and nonmetastatic thyroid tumors. The overall study: From malignant and benign thyroid patients, repertoires in blood and in tumor or nodule tissue were compared.

General study results and limits: Relative to benign nodules, malignant thyroid tumors were reportedly characterized by significantly elevated TCR beta diversity in blood and tumor.

Treatment of any kind had been given to no patient before thyroid surgery. The chain links TRBV16 to TRBJ2-7; D is unresolved. Sequenced material: adjacent normal tissue. The clonotype originates from a female donor with papillary thyroid cancer or a benign thyroid nodule (not recorded which). Some clones in this sample may be carry-over from other donors' samples. The CDR3 loop reads CASSQSSSYEQYF. For the CDR3, the DNA is TGTGCCAGCAGCCAATCGTCCAGCTACGAGCAGTACTTC.